This TCR beta chain was identified during a study of T cells in Graves' hyperthyroidism and ophthalmopathy. Whole-study results and caveats: Classification by a 13 V-J model distinguished ophthalmopathy from stable hyperthyroidism. Most thyroid-expanded clonotypes above 0.001 were also found in blood.

At least ten counts were recorded for this clonotype. Its antigen is not known. TCR beta CDR3 regions were amplified from RNA. Using the HTBI primer set, a first-round RT-PCR was run on the TCR CDR3. TCRdb independently ran MiXCR on the multiplex PCR reads; one entry per CDR3 protein. There are around 300,000 distinct CDR3 sequences in the sample; roughly 13% occur only once, and roughly 7.7% lies in the top ten. The CDR3 covers 16 residues. J was trimmed by 1 base and V by 1 base; bases with no gene match: 3. Germline V gene data show CDR1 as LGHDT and CDR2 as YNNKEL (reference sequence). The receptor comes from a woman aged 40 to 50 with Graves' hyperthyroidism. The rearrangement links TRBV3-1 to TRBJ2-5; TRBD2 agrees at 10 bases. The specimen sequenced was blood. The chain's CDR3 is CASSQGRTSGQETQYF. DNA for the CDR3: TGTGCCAGCAGCCAAGGGCGGACTAGCGGCCAAGAGACCCAGTACTTC.